Each of the 31 T cell receptor beta chains below was sequenced from the same sample in a study of shared clonotypes between healthy human individuals. This table comes from immunoSEQ multiplex PCR, and its TCRdb copy is limited to in-frame clones, with some not included. The table has over 950,000 clones, roughly 80% seen once. The specimen was memory CD4+ T cells from PBMCs. Regarding subset: CD45RA-negative fraction. The receptors originated from a man between 18 and 35 years old in good health. Some clones in this sample may be carry-over from other donors' samples.

The chain is built from TRBV6-6 and TRBJ2-5, with D perhaps TRBD2 (6 bases). CDR1 and CDR2 from the germline V gene are MNHNY and SVGAGI (reference sequence). V gave up 2 bases and J gave up 7 bases, with 17 bases separating them. The length of the CDR3 is 15 residues. As DNA, the CDR3 is TGTGCCAGCAGTTACCCGGGCTCGGGAGAGGGGACCCAGTACTTC. Protein sequence: CASSYPGSGEGTQYF.

V is TRBV6-5 and J is TRBJ2-1; no firm D call. In germline, CDR1 is MNHEY, CDR2 SVGAGI. There are 12 residues in the CDR3. The V gene lost 6 bases and the J gene lost 6 bases, with 9 bases spanning the gap. The CDR3 DNA reads TGTGCCAGCAGGAGACCGGGCAATGAGCAGTTCTTC. Its protein product is CASRRPGNEQFF.

V and J are TRBV13 and TRBJ2-7, with 7 bases identical to TRBD1. CDR1 and CDR2 from the germline V gene are PRHDT and FYEKMQ (reference sequence). There are 14 residues in the CDR3. Trimming removed 4 bases from V and 2 bases from J; junction bases left unmatched: 5. CDR3 coding DNA: TGTGCCAGCAGCTCGGACAGGTCCCCCTACGAGCAGTACTTC. It is translated as CASSSDRSPYEQYF.

The chain is built from TRBV6-5 and TRBJ2-3, with D perhaps TRBD2 (6 bases). There are 16 residues in the CDR3. The V and J ends lost 0 bases and 2 bases respectively, with 12 bases between them. Germline V gives CDR1 MNHEY, CDR2 SVGAGI. The CDR3 region is CASSYSASADTDTQYF. DNA of the CDR3: TGTGCCAGCAGTTACTCGGCTAGCGCCGACACAGATACGCAGTATTTT.

On this clone itself: Other DNA sequences from this sample encode an identical CDR3 as well. The CDR3 nucleotides read TGTGCCAGCAGCGTACGGGGACAAGAGACCCAGTACTTC. Amino acid sequence: CASSVRGQETQYF. This chain links TRBV9 with TRBJ2-5; TRBD2 is a possible D gene (5 bases). V shed 1 base and J shed 2 bases, with 6 bases lying between them. Germline-derived CDR1 and CDR2 are SGDLS and YYNGEE. The length of the CDR3 is 13 residues.

The chain links TRBV9 to TRBJ1-1; the D is unclear. The CDR3 has 13 residues. The V end lost 3 bases, the J end lost 5 bases, and 11 bases lay between the germline ends. Looked up from germline, CDR1 is SGDLS and CDR2 is YYNGEE. The CDR3 DNA reads as TGTGCCAGCAGCGCCCCGAGGCGTACTGAAGCTTTCTTT. Translation: CASSAPRRTEAFF.

The chain is built from TRBV2 and TRBJ1-5; tentatively, D is TRBD1 (6 bases). In germline, CDR1 is SNHLY, CDR2 FYNNEI. V was shortened by 6 bases and J by 8 bases, with 17 bases between the two germline ends. CDR3 size: 14 residues. The CDR3 reads CASSQQGSREPQHF. Written as DNA, the CDR3 is TGTGCCAGCAGCCAACAGGGAAGCAGAGAGCCCCAGCATTTT.

The chain carries TRBV11-1 and TRBJ2-1, with unresolved D. Germline V CDR1 and CDR2: SGHAT, FQDESV (reference sequence). V lost 5 bases, J lost 8 bases, and 16 bases lay in between. This CDR3 is 14 amino acids long. Here the CDR3 DNA reads TGTGCCAGCAGCCCCCTTCGGGCGGCCGATGAGCAGTTCTTC. Its protein is CASSPLRAADEQFF. The full variable domain, in which reference TRBV11-1 and TRBJ2-1 provide the parts outside the CDR3, is EAEVAQSPRYKITEKSQAVAFWCDPISGHATLYWYRQILGQGPELLVQFQDESVVDDSQLPKDRFSAERLKGVDSTLKIQPAELGDSAMYLCASSPLRAADEQFFGPGTRLTVL.

Regarding this clone: A far larger clone differs by one base, so this is likely a read error. Other DNA sequences in the sample encode the same CDR3. The chain joins TRBV28 to TRBJ2-7; D is unclear. Trimming took 6 bases from V and 3 from J, leaving 12 bases between them. CDR1 is MDHEN, CDR2 SYDVKM, per germline. This CDR3 contains 13 residues. CDR3 residues: CASSRTSHYEQYF. In nucleotides, the CDR3 is TGTGCCAGCAGCCGGACCTCTCACTACGAGCAGTACTTC. Full variable domain (missing parts from reference TRBV28 and TRBJ2-7): DVKVTQSSRYLVKRTGEKVFLECVQDMDHENMFWYRQDPGLGLRLIYFSYDVKMKEKGDIPEGYSVSREKKERFSLILESASTNQTSMYLCASSRTSHYEQYFGPGTRLTVT.

The chain carries TRBV28 and TRBJ1-1, with TRBD1 matching over 10 bases. The germline V gene has CDR1 MDHEN and CDR2 SYDVKM. Trimming at V came to 5 bases and at J to 5 bases, leaving 5 bases not matched to a gene. The CDR3 length is 14 residues. CDR3 DNA sequence: TGTGCCAGCAGTAGACAGGGGGCGGGGACTGAAGCTTTCTTT. Its translation: CASSRQGAGTEAFF.

As concerns this clone: One junction end disagrees with the germline gene, perhaps due to a read error. Other DNA sequences in the same sample also yield this CDR3. The chain recombines TRBV7-3 with TRBJ2-7; TRBD1 is a possible D gene (6 bases). The length of the CDR3 is 13 residues. The germline V gene has CDR1 SGHTA and CDR2 FQGTGA. CDR3 sequence reads: CASSLTGTGEQYF. For the CDR3, the DNA is TGTGCCAGCAGCCTAACAGGGACGGGGGAGCAGTACTTC.

The chain combines TRBV5-4 with TRBJ1-1, with 10 bases fitting TRBD1. J was trimmed by 0 bases and V by 3 bases; bases with no gene match: 2. CDR3 length: 15 residues. In germline, CDR1 is SGHNT, CDR2 YYREEE (reference sequence). The CDR3 bases are TGTGCCAGCAGCTCGGGACAGGGGATGAACACTGAAGCTTTCTTT. It is translated as CASSSGQGMNTEAFF. The entire variable domain, with the rest obtained from reference TRBV5-4 and TRBJ1-1, is as follows: ETGVTQSPTHLIKTRGQQVTLRCSSQSGHNTVSWYQQALGQGPQFIFQYYREEENGRGNFPPRFSGLQFPNYSSELNVNALELDDSALYLCASSSGQGMNTEAFFGQGTRLTVV.

J is TRBJ2-1 and V is TRBV9; 7 positions match TRBD1. The germline V gene has CDR1 SGDLS and CDR2 YYNGEE. The CDR3 runs 15 residues. V shed 0 bases, J shed 10 bases, and the junction held 10 bases outside the gene matches. The CDR3 loop reads CASSVGGTASWEQFF. The CDR3 DNA sequence: TGTGCCAGCAGCGTAGGGGGGACAGCCTCATGGGAGCAGTTCTTC.

The chain is built from TRBV6-6 and TRBJ2-2; the D is unclear. Germline V CDR1 and CDR2: MNHNY, SVGAGI (reference sequence). CDR3 size: 13 residues. V was trimmed by 6 bases and J by 8 bases, leaving 13 bases between them. The CDR3 DNA follows: TGTGCCAGCAGCCCGCCCCTGGGGGGGGAGCTGTTTTTT. It yields the protein CASSPPLGGELFF.

The J gene is TRBJ2-7, the V gene TRBV29-1; TRBD2 agrees at 16 bases. The junction had 3 bases not matched to a gene; V was cut back by 7 bases and J by 0 bases. The CDR3 is 15 amino acids. Germline CDR1 reads SQVTM; CDR2 reads ANQGSEA. The CDR3 is CSAGTSGRASYEQYF. The CDR3 nucleotides read TGCAGCGCCGGGACTAGCGGGAGGGCCTCCTACGAGCAGTACTTC.

This clone was detected a few times. The chain carries TRBV28 and TRBJ1-5, with D possibly matching TRBD1 (5 bases). Per the germline V gene, CDR1 is MDHEN and CDR2 is SYDVKM. The CDR3 consists of 12 residues. V dropped 6 bases and J dropped 7 bases, with 10 bases sitting between them. The CDR3 is CASSQGPQPQHF. The CDR3 DNA sequence: TGTGCCAGCAGCCAGGGTCCCCAGCCCCAGCATTTT.

This clone occurred many times. The chain recombines TRBV11-1 with TRBJ2-5; D is unresolved. CDR1 SGHAT and CDR2 FQDESV come from the germline V gene (reference sequence). V was cut by 1 base and J by 2 bases, with 8 bases left in between. The CDR3 length is 14 residues. DNA for the CDR3: TGTGCCAGCAGCTTAGGTCAGAGACAAGAGACCCAGTACTTC. Amino acids: CASSLGQRQETQYF.

The genes are TRBV28 and TRBJ2-3, with 12 positions matching TRBD2. Germline V gives CDR1 MDHEN, CDR2 SYDVKM. The ends lost 10 bases at V and 2 bases at J; junction bases unmatched: 10. This CDR3 has 16 amino acids. The CDR3 is CATPTSGRPLTDTQYF. CDR3 coding DNA: TGTGCCACCCCTACTAGCGGGAGGCCCCTCACAGATACGCAGTATTTT.

This chain links TRBV5-4 with TRBJ2-2, with D perhaps matching TRBD2 (6 bases). Looked up from germline, CDR1 is SGHNT and CDR2 is YYREEE (reference sequence). V lost 0 bases, J lost 3 bases, and 9 bases lay in between. The CDR3 has 15 amino acids. The CDR3 DNA reads TGTGCCAGCAGCTTGGCACTAGCAGACACCGGGGAGCTGTTTTTT. Protein: CASSLALADTGELFF. Together with reference TRBV5-4 and TRBJ2-2, the CDR3 gives the full variable domain: ETGVTQSPTHLIKTRGQQVTLRCSSQSGHNTVSWYQQALGQGPQFIFQYYREEENGRGNFPPRFSGLQFPNYSSELNVNALELDDSALYLCASSLALADTGELFFGEGSRLTVL.

V usage is TRBV29-1 and J usage is TRBJ1-1; 8 bases match TRBD1. The CDR3 runs to 13 residues. Germline V CDR1 and CDR2: SQVTM, ANQGSEA. Losses at the gene ends were 6 bases for V and 4 bases for J; bases not matched to a gene: 7. The CDR3 bases are TGCAGCGTCGGACAGGGAAAGTCCACTGAAGCTTTCTTT. Its protein is CSVGQGKSTEAFF.

The rearrangement links TRBV19 to TRBJ1-2, with D maybe TRBD1 (5 bases). The CDR3 covers 15 residues. Germline lookup yields CDR1 LNHDA and CDR2 SQIVND (reference sequence). V was clipped by 6 bases and J by 6 bases, with 20 bases between them. Written as DNA, the CDR3 is TGTGCCAGTAGACACGGAACCCAGGGTCGCGATGGCTACACCTTC. This encodes CASRHGTQGRDGYTF.

CDR3 region: CASSRPGGSYNEQFF. The CDR3 DNA follows: TGTGCCAGCTCGAGGCCCGGGGGTTCCTACAATGAGCAGTTCTTC. The V and J genes are TRBV5-4 and TRBJ2-1, with a weak D call TRBD2 (6 bases). Germline V gene sequence: CDR1 SGHNT, CDR2 YYREEE (reference sequence). The CDR3 spans 15 residues. With 7 bases removed from V and 1 base from J, the gap between germline ends came to 15 bases.

The rearrangement joins TRBV27 to TRBJ2-7; unclear D gene. The CDR3 has 14 amino acids. In germline, CDR1 is MNHEY, CDR2 SMNVEV (reference sequence). Trimming left V 3 bases short and J 2 bases short, with 11 bases between. This chain's CDR3 is CASSFRPEAYEQYF. Here the CDR3 DNA reads TGTGCCAGCAGTTTCCGGCCCGAAGCCTACGAGCAGTACTTC.

This clone was detected once. The rearrangement uses TRBV4-2 and TRBJ2-3, with D possibly being TRBD2 (6 bases). V lost 8 bases and J 7 bases, leaving 19 bases between the germline ends. This CDR3 region has 14 residues. Germline assignment: CDR1 LGHNA and CDR2 YNFKEQ. CDR3 in DNA: TGTGCCAGCGGACCGGGACTGCGGGTAAATACGCAGTATTTT. Translated, it gives CASGPGLRVNTQYF.

V is TRBV7-6 and J is TRBJ1-1; TRBD1 might be the D (6 bases). Trimming shortened V by 4 bases and J by 4 bases, and 25 bases separated the two germline ends. The germline V gene encodes CDR1 SGHVS and CDR2 FNYEAQ. The CDR3 loop spans 18 amino acids. The chain's CDR3 is CASSSNRVRAWHGTEAFF. CDR3 nucleotide sequence: TGTGCCAGCAGCTCCAACAGGGTCCGGGCATGGCATGGCACTGAAGCTTTCTTT.

The rearrangement links TRBV19 to TRBJ1-1; D remains unclear. This CDR3 spans 13 amino acids. V lost 6 bases, J lost 2 bases, and 10 bases lay in between. Germline CDR1 LNHDA, CDR2 SQIVND (reference sequence). As DNA, the CDR3 is TGTGCCAGTAGCGACACCAGAAACACTGAAGCTTTCTTT. Its protein is CASSDTRNTEAFF.

The chain employs TRBV2 and TRBJ2-7; 9 bases agree with TRBD2. Germline V lookup: CDR1 SNHLY, CDR2 FYNNEI. This CDR3 has 14 residues. V gave up 5 bases and J gave up 4 bases; unmatched junction bases: 6. The CDR3 coding sequence is TGTGCCAGCAGTATTAGCGGGAGTGTGTACGAGCAGTACTTC. This translates into CASSISGSVYEQYF.

This chain links TRBV20-1 with TRBJ2-3; no clear D. CDR1 is DFQATT and CDR2 is SNEGSKA in the germline V gene (reference sequence). CDR3 length equals 10 residues. V dropped 8 bases and J dropped 11 bases, with 14 bases sitting between them. The CDR3 spells CSTSAPEQYF. DNA for the CDR3: TGCAGTACCTCGGCCCCAGAGCAGTATTTT.

The chain carries TRBV28 and TRBJ2-3, with D possibly TRBD2 on 5 matching bases. The CDR3 contains 15 residues. V lost 6 bases to trimming and J lost 6 bases, with 19 bases between them. The V gene's germline CDR1 is MDHEN and CDR2 SYDVKM. The CDR3 spells CASRTIRGRRDTQYF. CDR3 nucleotides: TGTGCCAGCAGAACTATCCGCGGGCGTCGGGATACGCAGTATTTT.

The chain has TRBV10-1 and TRBJ1-5; D not resolved. Trimming removed 0 bases at V and 10 bases at J, with 7 bases between. The germline CDR1 and CDR2 sequences are WNHNN and SYGVQD (reference sequence). The CDR3 runs 12 residues. This CDR3 reads CASSESGIPQHF. In nucleotides, the CDR3 is TGCGCCAGCAGTGAGTCAGGTATCCCCCAGCATTTT.

The sample holds many counts of this clone. The J gene is TRBJ2-1, the V gene TRBV5-1; 13 positions agree with TRBD2. Looked up from germline, CDR1 is SGHRS and CDR2 is YFSETQ. The CDR3 is made up of 15 amino acids. The V and J ends lost 4 bases and 8 bases, in that order; junction bases with no gene match: 6. The CDR3 sequence: CASSAGLAGDYEQFF. The CDR3 DNA reads TGCGCCAGCAGCGCTGGACTAGCGGGAGACTATGAGCAGTTCTTC.